This TCR beta chain was sequenced during a study of blood T cell repertoires in COVID-19. The CDR3 has 14 residues. Trimming stripped 4 bases from V and 2 bases from J, with 10 bases between. CDR1 MNHEY and CDR2 SMNVEV come from the germline V gene (reference sequence). Study processing details: How many nucleated cells were present was estimated from reference gene primer amplification. Assay: immunoSEQ multiplex PCR; the TCRdb copy retains only in-frame clones and omits some. Clonal size and the V and J genes are those of that table, whereas D and trimming came from the DNA. The repertoire includes 90,000 to 120,000 clones, about 80% of them detected once, and about 4.5% sits in the top ten.

Sequencing used peripheral blood. V and J are TRBV27 and TRBJ2-3, with a possible D match to TRBD1 (5 bases). The TCR sequence derives from a man between 70 and 80 years old with acute or convalescent COVID-19. The CDR3 protein is CASSWGRDTDTQYF. In nucleotides, the CDR3 is TGTGCCAGCAGTTGGGGCAGAGACACAGATACGCAGTATTTT.